A single sample gave rise to the 24 T cell receptor beta chains below, sequenced in a study of control samples from healthy donors and cancer patients. The table came from immunoSEQ multiplex PCR; TCRdb's copy has only in-frame clones and leaves some out. The repertoire holds 170,000 or so clones, with almost 90% as singletons. The specimen sequenced was blood. These receptors originate from a woman in her forties or fifties in good health.

This clone has just a few counts. V and J are TRBV2 and TRBJ2-5; weak D call: TRBD2 (5 bases). CDR1 SNHLY and CDR2 FYNNEI come from the germline V gene. The CDR3 spans 13 residues. V dropped 7 bases and J dropped 5 bases, with 14 bases sitting between them. CDR3 sequence (DNA): TGTGCCAGCATTAGGGCGGCGGGCGAGACCCAGTACTTC. This codes for CASIRAAGETQYF.

The CDR3 sequence: CASSQDGGTGELFF. DNA of the CDR3: TGCGCCAGCAGCCAAGATGGTGGCACCGGGGAGCTGTTTTTT. The chain is built from TRBV4-3 and TRBJ2-2; no reliable D call. The V gene lost 0 bases and the J gene lost 4 bases, with 6 bases spanning the gap. CDR1 is LGHNA and CDR2 is YSLEER in the germline V gene. This CDR3 comprises 14 residues.

The chain recombines TRBV29-1 with TRBJ2-3; no reliable D call. Germline V CDR1 and CDR2: SQVTM, ANQGSEA. Between the trimmed V and J ends, which lost 2 bases and 6 bases, there was a span of 6 bases. The CDR3 has 11 residues. The CDR3 region has the DNA TGCAGCGTTGAAAAGGCGGATACGCAGTATTTT. Residues: CSVEKADTQYF.

The chain employs TRBV4-1 and TRBJ2-7, with 8 positions matching TRBD2. In germline, CDR1 is MGHRA, CDR2 YSYEKL. Trimming at V came to 0 bases and at J to 6 bases, leaving 4 bases not matched to a gene. CDR3 size: 14 residues. CDR3 coding DNA: TGCGCCAGCAGCCAAGATGGGACTAGTGGCGAGCAGTACTTC. It is translated as CASSQDGTSGEQYF.

V and J are TRBV11-2 and TRBJ1-6; D gene ambiguous. Germline V gene data show CDR1 as SGHAT and CDR2 as FQNNGV. V lost 1 base and J 5 bases, leaving 6 bases between the germline ends. The CDR3 spans 14 residues. The CDR3, as DNA: TGTGCCAGCAGCTTAGGAAGACATAATTCACCCCTCCACTTT. As protein: CASSLGRHNSPLHF.

The chain links TRBV28 to TRBJ2-5; 7 bases fit TRBD2. Looked up from germline, CDR1 is MDHEN and CDR2 is SYDVKM. J gave up 2 bases and V 1 base, and 1 base lay outside the gene matches. CDR3 length: 14 residues. CDR3 DNA: TGTGCCAGCAGTTTATCAGCGGGGCAAGAGACCCAGTACTTC. The encoded protein is CASSLSAGQETQYF.

This rearrangement joins TRBV7-9 to TRBJ1-2; D call uncertain. CDR1 is SEHNR and CDR2 is FQNEAQ in the germline V gene (reference sequence). This CDR3 contains 12 residues. V was clipped by 5 bases and J by 10 bases, with 14 bases between them. For the CDR3, the DNA is TGTGCCAGCAGCCAAATCAAGGCCGACTACACCTTC. This codes for CASSQIKADYTF.

The V and J genes are TRBV27 and TRBJ2-1; possibly TRBD2 for D (6 bases). V shed 6 bases and J shed 0 bases, with 15 bases lying between them. The CDR3 consists of 16 residues. Germline V gives CDR1 MNHEY, CDR2 SMNVEV (reference sequence). The CDR3 here is CASRPGLGSSYNEQFF. The CDR3 DNA reads as TGTGCCAGCAGGCCGGGACTTGGAAGCTCCTACAATGAGCAGTTCTTC.

The chain is built from TRBV28 and TRBJ1-2, with a possible D match to TRBD1 (6 bases). CDR1 MDHEN and CDR2 SYDVKM come from the germline V gene. The length of the CDR3 is 16 residues. The V and J ends lost 2 bases and 4 bases respectively, with 17 bases between them. The CDR3 coding sequence is TGTGCCAGCAGTTTAGGGGGGGGGCCACAAAGCTATGGCTACACCTTC. Protein product: CASSLGGGPQSYGYTF.

This clone was seen only once. This chain joins TRBV28 and TRBJ1-2; D gene unclear. Germline V gene sequence: CDR1 MDHEN, CDR2 SYDVKM. The CDR3 is 14 amino acids. V lost 6 bases, J lost 6 bases, and 17 bases lay in between. The CDR3 loop is CASSLRVTADGYTF. The CDR3 region has the DNA TGTGCCAGCAGCCTCCGGGTGACGGCCGATGGCTACACCTTC.

The genes are TRBV19 and TRBJ2-5, with D perhaps TRBD1 (6 bases). Per the germline V gene, CDR1 is LNHDA and CDR2 is SQIVND (reference sequence). V lost 4 bases and J 1 base, leaving 10 bases between the germline ends. This CDR3 comprises 14 residues. CDR3 sequence (DNA): TGTGCCAGTAGTAAGACGGACAGCCAAGAGACCCAGTACTTC. Translation: CASSKTDSQETQYF.

The chain joins TRBV10-3 to TRBJ2-2, with D tentatively TRBD1 (5 bases). V dropped 6 bases and J dropped 1 base, with 21 bases sitting between them. The CDR3 is 18 residues long. In germline, CDR1 is ENHRY, CDR2 SYGVKD. Here the CDR3 DNA reads TGTGCCATCAGGACGACAGTGATCAAACATGAGAACACCGGGGAGCTGTTTTTT. As protein: CAIRTTVIKHENTGELFF.

V is TRBV3-1 (or the pseudogene TRBV3-2) and J is TRBJ2-5, with D possibly TRBD1 on 5 matching bases. V lost 5 bases and J 0 bases, leaving 10 bases between the germline ends. The CDR3 runs 14 residues. CDR1 and CDR2 (germline): LGHDT, YNNKEL (reference sequence). The CDR3 DNA follows: TGTGCCAGCAGCGGACGACAGTACCAAGAGACCCAGTACTTC. This codes for CASSGRQYQETQYF.

Only one count was recorded for this clone. The chain joins TRBV10-3 to TRBJ1-3; 8 nucleotides align to TRBD1. Germline lookup yields CDR1 ENHRY and CDR2 SYGVKD. V lost 2 bases and J lost 3; bases outside the gene matches: 3. The CDR3 length is 15 residues. CDR3 residues: CAISEQGALGNTIYF. The DNA of the CDR3 is TGTGCCATCAGTGAGCAGGGGGCGCTTGGAAACACCATATATTTT.

CDR3 DNA: TGTGCCAGCAGTGAGTGGGACAGGGGTCTCACAGATACGCAGTATTTT. Protein: CASSEWDRGLTDTQYF. This rearrangement joins TRBV6-1 to TRBJ2-3, with 10 bases lining up with TRBD1. This CDR3 contains 16 residues. Trimming removed 3 bases from V and 2 bases from J; junction bases left unmatched: 5. CDR1 is MNHNS and CDR2 is SASEGT in the germline V gene.

The rearrangement joins TRBV4-3 to TRBJ2-5, with D hard to call. The V gene's germline CDR1 is LGHNA and CDR2 YSLEER. Trimming left V 0 bases short and J 3 bases short, with 8 bases between. This CDR3 contains 14 residues. CDR3 sequence reads: CASSQDWGKETQYF. In DNA form, the CDR3 reads TGCGCCAGCAGCCAAGATTGGGGAAAAGAGACCCAGTACTTC.

J is TRBJ2-3 and V is TRBV9, with 8 bases fitting TRBD2. CDR1 is SGDLS, CDR2 YYNGEE, per germline. The CDR3 spans 17 residues. The V and J ends lost 2 bases and 5 bases, in that order; junction bases with no gene match: 13. The CDR3 loop reads CASSVSSLGRGVDTQYF. Here the CDR3 DNA reads TGTGCCAGCAGCGTCTCAAGTCTCGGGAGGGGCGTAGATACGCAGTATTTT.

In DNA, the CDR3 is TGTGCCATTCAAGGGACAGGGAGGCAAGAGACCCAGTACTTC. Its protein is CAIQGTGRQETQYF. The genes are TRBV10-3 and TRBJ2-5; 9 bases map to TRBD1. The ends lost 9 bases at V and 2 bases at J; junction bases unmatched: 7. This CDR3 is built from 14 residues. Germline CDR1 and CDR2: ENHRY and SYGVKD.

The CDR3 nucleotides are TGTGCCAGCAGTTTCCGGGACAGGGGAGAAGCTTTCTTT. Protein: CASSFRDRGEAFF. The rearrangement links TRBV28 to TRBJ1-1, with TRBD1 matching 10 bases. CDR3 length: 13 residues. The germline V gene has CDR1 MDHEN and CDR2 SYDVKM. V was clipped by 3 bases and J by 8 bases; unmatched bases: 3.

This chain uses TRBV15 with TRBJ2-7, with D maybe TRBD1 (6 bases). The germline V gene encodes CDR1 LNHNV and CDR2 YYDKDF (reference sequence). Trimming took 0 bases from V and 4 from J, leaving 10 bases between them. This CDR3 comprises 14 residues. This CDR3 reads CATSRDMGAYEQYF. CDR3 in DNA: TGTGCCACCAGCAGAGATATGGGGGCTTACGAGCAGTACTTC.

This chain joins TRBV5-4 and TRBJ2-7; D call uncertain. The germline gives CDR1 SGHNT, CDR2 YYREEE (reference sequence). V was trimmed by 0 bases and J by 4 bases, leaving 14 bases between them. CDR3 length equals 15 residues. CDR3 DNA: TGTGCCAGCAGCTTGGCCGACGGCAGAAGGTACGAGCAGTACTTC. Translated, it gives CASSLADGRRYEQYF. The full variable domain, in which reference TRBV5-4 and TRBJ2-7 provide the parts outside the CDR3, is ETGVTQSPTHLIKTRGQQVTLRCSSQSGHNTVSWYQQALGQGPQFIFQYYREEENGRGNFPPRFSGLQFPNYSSELNVNALELDDSALYLCASSLADGRRYEQYFGPGTRLTVT.

With regard to this clone: Other DNA sequences of this sample code for an identical CDR3. The chain uses TRBV5-1 and TRBJ1-2; TRBD1 is a possible D gene (6 bases). V was pared by 1 base and J by 3 bases, with 7 bases between. The germline CDR1 and CDR2 sequences are SGHRS and YFSETQ. This CDR3 contains 13 residues. DNA of the CDR3: TGCGCCAGCAGCTTGCGGACAGACTATGGCTACACCTTC. This codes for CASSLRTDYGYTF. Based on the CDR3 plus reference TRBV5-1 and TRBJ1-2, the full variable domain is KAGVTQTPRYLIKTRGQQVTLSCSPISGHRSVSWYQQTPGQGLQFLFEYFSETQRNKGNFPGRFSGRQFSNSRSEMNVSTLELGDSALYLCASSLRTDYGYTFGSGTRLTVV.

This chain connects TRBV3-1 (or the pseudogene TRBV3-2) to TRBJ2-7; TRBD2 matches at 11 bases. The length of the CDR3 is 14 residues. Germline V gene lookup returns CDR1 LGHDT and CDR2 YNNKEL (reference sequence). V lost 6 bases and J lost 3; bases outside the gene matches: 4. CDR3 sequence (DNA): TGTGCCAGCAGGGCAACTAGCGGGGGCTACGAGCAGTACTTC. Its translation: CASRATSGGYEQYF.

The chain recombines TRBV6-2 or TRBV6-3 with TRBJ2-1; 8 nucleotides line up with TRBD1. CDR1 is MNHEY, CDR2 SVGEGT, per germline. CDR3 length: 13 amino acids. V shed 5 bases and J 7 bases; nucleotides not matched to a gene: 4. CDR3 sequence reads: CASSLDRGNEQFF. CDR3 nucleotides: TGTGCCAGCAGTCTTGACAGGGGAAATGAGCAGTTCTTC.